Reported below is one T cell receptor (beta chain). This entry comes from a study of control samples from healthy donors and cancer patients. Sequenced by immunoSEQ multiplex PCR; TCRdb stores in-frame clones only, minus some. The sample holds 63,000 or so clones, approximately 89% seen once. Trimming removed 0 bases from V and 1 base from J, with 6 bases in between. Germline V gene data show CDR1 as LGHDT and CDR2 as YNNKEL (reference sequence). The CDR3 has 14 amino acids. This receptor was taken from a man in his fifties or sixties with colorectal cancer. The sample consisted of PBMCs. The V and J genes are TRBV3-1 (or the pseudogene TRBV3-2) and TRBJ1-1; D uncertain. The CDR3 nucleotides are TGTGCCAGCAGCCAAGATTTAGGGAACACTGAAGCTTTCTTT. This codes for CASSQDLGNTEAFF.